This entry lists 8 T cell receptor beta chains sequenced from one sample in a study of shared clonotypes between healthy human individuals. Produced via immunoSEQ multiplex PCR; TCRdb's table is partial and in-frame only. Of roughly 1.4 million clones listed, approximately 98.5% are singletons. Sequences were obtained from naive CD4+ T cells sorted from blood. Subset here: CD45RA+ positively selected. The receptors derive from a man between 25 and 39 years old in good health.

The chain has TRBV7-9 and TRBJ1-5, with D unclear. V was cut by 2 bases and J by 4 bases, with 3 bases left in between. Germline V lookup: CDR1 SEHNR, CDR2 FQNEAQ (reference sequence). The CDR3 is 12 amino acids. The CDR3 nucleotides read TGTGCCAGCAGCTTAAAGAATCAGCCCCAGCATTTT. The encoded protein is CASSLKNQPQHF.

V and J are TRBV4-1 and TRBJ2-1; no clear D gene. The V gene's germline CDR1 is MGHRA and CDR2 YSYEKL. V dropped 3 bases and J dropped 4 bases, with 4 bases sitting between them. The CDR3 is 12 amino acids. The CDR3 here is CASSHGYNEQFF. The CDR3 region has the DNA TGCGCCAGCAGCCACGGATACAATGAGCAGTTCTTC.

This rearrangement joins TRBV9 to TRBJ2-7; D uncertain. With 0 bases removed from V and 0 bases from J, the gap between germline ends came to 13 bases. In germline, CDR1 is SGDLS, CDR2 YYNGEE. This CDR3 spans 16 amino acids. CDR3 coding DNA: TGTGCCAGCAGCGTAGGTGGTTCCGCGAGCTCCTACGAGCAGTACTTC. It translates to CASSVGGSASSYEQYF.

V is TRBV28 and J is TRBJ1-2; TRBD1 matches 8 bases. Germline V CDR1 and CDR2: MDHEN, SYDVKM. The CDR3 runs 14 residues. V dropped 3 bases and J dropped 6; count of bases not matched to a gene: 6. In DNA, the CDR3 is TGTGCCAGCAGTTTCCGCAGGGGGCGGGATGGCTACACCTTC. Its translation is CASSFRRGRDGYTF.

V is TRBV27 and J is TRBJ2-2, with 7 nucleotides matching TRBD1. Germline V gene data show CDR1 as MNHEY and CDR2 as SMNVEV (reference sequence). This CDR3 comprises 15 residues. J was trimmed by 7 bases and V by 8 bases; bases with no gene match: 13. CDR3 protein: CASQRGRGLGGELFF. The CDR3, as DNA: TGTGCCAGCCAACGGGGAAGGGGGCTGGGCGGGGAGCTGTTTTTT.

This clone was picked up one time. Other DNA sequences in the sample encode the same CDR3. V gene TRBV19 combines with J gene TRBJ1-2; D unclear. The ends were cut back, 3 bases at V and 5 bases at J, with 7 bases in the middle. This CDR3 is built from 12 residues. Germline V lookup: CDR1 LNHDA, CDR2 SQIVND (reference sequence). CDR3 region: CASSIAGYGYTF. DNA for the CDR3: TGTGCCAGTAGTATTGCCGGGTATGGCTACACCTTC.

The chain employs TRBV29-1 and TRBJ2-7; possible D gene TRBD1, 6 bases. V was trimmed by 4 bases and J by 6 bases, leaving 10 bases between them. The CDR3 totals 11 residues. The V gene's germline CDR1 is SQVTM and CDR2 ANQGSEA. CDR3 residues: CSVAQGPEQYF. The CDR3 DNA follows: TGCAGCGTTGCACAGGGTCCCGAGCAGTACTTC.

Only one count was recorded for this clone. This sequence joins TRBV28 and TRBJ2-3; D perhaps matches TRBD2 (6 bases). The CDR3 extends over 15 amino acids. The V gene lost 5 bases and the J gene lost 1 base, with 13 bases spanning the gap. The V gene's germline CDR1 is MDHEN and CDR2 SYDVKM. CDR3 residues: CASSLPGSGTDTQYF. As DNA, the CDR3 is TGTGCCAGCAGTCTCCCCGGGAGTGGCACAGATACGCAGTATTTT. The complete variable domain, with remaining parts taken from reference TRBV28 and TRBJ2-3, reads DVKVTQSSRYLVKRTGEKVFLECVQDMDHENMFWYRQDPGLGLRLIYFSYDVKMKEKGDIPEGYSVSREKKERFSLILESASTNQTSMYLCASSLPGSGTDTQYFGPGTRLTVL.